This T cell receptor (beta chain) emerged from a study of T cells in Graves' hyperthyroidism and ophthalmopathy. Findings of the study overall: Most expanded thyroid clonotypes above 0.001 recurred in blood.

Based on clinical symptoms, serum thyroxine and TRAb, thyroid ultrasound and orbital computed tomography, diagnoses were reached. Amplified TCR beta CDR3 regions derived from RNA transcripts. HTBI primers drove first-round RT-PCR of the TCR CDR3. TCRdb itself ran the multiplex PCR reads through MiXCR, one entry per CDR3 protein. The sample has over 500,000 distinct CDR3 sequences, more than 15% seen once. Germline V gives CDR1 SGHDT, CDR2 YYEEEE. This CDR3 has 15 amino acids. For this clonotype: The target antigen is unknown. A read error may account for a junction end that differs from germline.

The rearrangement uses TRBV5-6 and TRBJ1-4, with 7 bases fitting TRBD1. The sequenced material came from blood. The source is a woman between 18 and 29 years old with Graves' ophthalmopathy. CDR3 nucleotide sequence: TGTGCCAGCAGTCGACCGGGACAGATTAATGAAAAACCGTTTTTT. Translated, it gives CASSRPGQINEKPFF.